The source of this T cell receptor beta chain is a study of T-cell reconstitution after alpha-beta-depleted transplantation in children. Findings and limits, study-wide: It was reported that alpha-beta T cells came from several hundred expanded graft clones (about two months after transplant). Some patients' high day-60 TCRbeta diversity was attributed to recipient cells surviving conditioning. T-cell counts and diversity were attributed mostly to newly produced T cells one year after transplant.

This CDR3 is 15 amino acids long. V shed 5 bases and J 1 base; nucleotides not matched to a gene: 7. Germline CDR1 SGHNT, CDR2 YENEEA. As it was prepared, the TCRbeta library received unique molecular identifiers. TCRdb itself ran the PCR reads through MiXCR, one entry per CDR3 protein. The sample lists about 340,000 distinct CDR3 sequences, roughly 17% occurring once. With respect to this clonotype: Its antigen remains unknown.

The sequencing here drew on PBMCs, mostly from graft donor cells, taken 360 days after TCRalphabeta/CD19-depleted stem cell transplant. This receptor was obtained from a male patient aged 2-9 years who had a stem cell transplant for acute lymphoblastic leukemia, so the T cells may come from the graft donor. The V gene is TRBV11-3, the J gene TRBJ2-5, with 7 bases lining up with TRBD1. The CDR3 sequence is CASSPRQGVQETQYF. The CDR3 nucleotides are TGTGCCAGCAGCCCTCGACAGGGCGTCCAAGAGACCCAGTACTTC. The entire variable domain, with the rest obtained from reference TRBV11-3 and TRBJ2-5, is as follows: EAGVVQSPRYKIIEKKQPVAFWCNPISGHNTLYWYLQNLGQGPELLIRYENEEAVDDSQLPKDRFSAERLKGVDSTLKIQPAELGDSAVYLCASSPRQGVQETQYFGPGTRLLVL.